There are a few counts of the clone carrying this T cell receptor (beta chain). Germline CDR1 and CDR2: SGHNT and YENEEA. Trimming removed 5 bases at V and 3 bases at J, with 9 bases between. This CDR3 comprises 13 residues. The sample originates from a study of control samples from healthy donors and cancer patients. Using immunoSEQ multiplex PCR, the repertoire was profiled, and TCRdb retains in-frame clones only, with some absent. The sample has more than 95,000 clones, approximately 92% seen once. The V gene is TRBV11-3, the J gene TRBJ2-3, with a weak D call TRBD2 (6 bases). The sample consisted of PBMCs. This receptor was taken from a man older than 75 with head and neck cancer. CDR3 region: CASSGRGTDTQYF. The CDR3 DNA follows: TGTGCCAGCAGCGGACGGGGGACAGATACGCAGTATTTT.